A single sample is the source of the 27 T cell receptor beta chains below, sequenced in a study of T cells in women clearing cervical HPV infection. Measured with immunoSEQ multiplex PCR; TCRdb has only the in-frame clones, and not every one. Its table lists some 40,000 clones. The specimen sequenced was blood buffy coat. Source of these receptors: a woman aged 18-70 years with a cervical HPV16 infection that either progressed to CIN3+ or cleared (not recorded which).

For this clone: The CDR3 end is not reached by the read, which stops 3 residues before it; the germline J gene fills it in. This chain links TRBV2 with TRBJ1-3, with 7 bases identical to TRBD1. With 8 bases clipped from V and 3 bases from J, the junction kept 4 bases outside the gene matches. Germline assignment: CDR1 SNHLY and CDR2 FYNNEI. CDR3 size: 13 residues. CDR3 bases read: TGTGCCAGCCAGTCAGGGGGTGGAAACACC. Translating it yields CASQSGGGNT. The full CDR3 protein reads CASQSGGGNTIYF.

In regard to this clone: The read halts 3 residues ahead of the CDR3 end, with the missing end drawn from the germline J gene. V is TRBV20-1 and J is TRBJ2-7, with TRBD2 matching over 9 bases. The CDR3 sequence is 14 residues long. CDR1 DFQATT and CDR2 SNEGSKA come from the germline V gene (reference sequence). V gave up 6 bases and J gave up 1 base; unmatched junction bases: 7. The CDR3 DNA, read in part, is TGCAGTGCGTGTAGCGGGGGCCGATCCTACGAG. Encoded protein: CSACSGGRSYE. The full CDR3 sequence reads CSACSGGRSYEQYF.

With respect to this clone: The CDR3 end is not reached by the read, which stops 3 residues before it; the germline J gene fills it in. The rearrangement links TRBV11-3 to TRBJ2-7, with D possibly matching TRBD1 (6 bases). The CDR3 totals 14 residues. From germline, CDR1 is SGHNT and CDR2 YENEEA. The germline V and J ends were trimmed by 4 bases and 4 bases, with 14 bases remaining between them. The part of the CDR3 DNA that was read is TGTGCCAGCAGCTCTCAGGGGATATTATACGAG. Translated: CASSSQGILYE. The full CDR3 reads CASSSQGILYEQYF.

Details on this clone: With the read ending 3 residues before the CDR3 end, the germline J gene is used to fill in that end. This sequence joins TRBV12-3 or TRBV12-4 and TRBJ1-1, with D tentatively TRBD1 (6 bases). The CDR3 has 12 amino acids. CDR3 bases read: TGTGCCAGCAGTTTGGACAGTCCCCAA. Translation gives CASSLDSPQ. The entire CDR3 is CASSLDSPQAFF.

Comments on this clone: The read halts 3 residues ahead of the CDR3 end, with the missing end drawn from the germline J gene. This sequence joins TRBV5-1 and TRBJ2-2; D may be TRBD1 (6 bases). The CDR3 loop spans 15 amino acids. Germline CDR1 is SGHRS and CDR2 is YFSETQ. V was shortened by 3 bases and J by 5 bases, with 14 bases between the two germline ends. This chain's CDR3 is CASSSRTEITGELFF. CDR3 DNA (partial): TGCGCCAGCAGCTCAAGGACAGAGATTACCGGGGAG.

On this clone itself: The CDR3 extends 3 residues past the end of the read, so its final part is completed from the germline J gene. This chain connects TRBV2 to TRBJ2-3, with 9 bases lining up with TRBD2. The junction had 12 bases not matched to a gene; V was cut back by 6 bases and J by 5 bases. The CDR3 is made up of 16 amino acids. Germline V gene lookup returns CDR1 SNHLY and CDR2 FYNNEI. The covered CDR3 bases are TGTGCCAGCAGCCCTAGAGGGCGGGGGGGCCAAGATACG. It is translated as CASSPRGRGGQDT. The whole CDR3 protein reads CASSPRGRGGQDTQYF.

A remark on this clone: The read falls 3 residues short of the CDR3 end, and the missing part is taken from the germline J gene. The chain carries TRBV5-1 and TRBJ2-2; 9 nucleotides agree with TRBD1. The CDR3 has 15 residues. The junction had 8 bases not matched to a gene; V was cut back by 4 bases and J by 7 bases. Germline assignment: CDR1 SGHRS and CDR2 YFSETQ. The sequenced CDR3 bases are TGCGCCAGCAGCCAGGGACAGGGTAAAGGCGGGGAG. This gives the protein CASSQGQGKGGE. The full CDR3 protein is CASSQGQGKGGELFF.

Notes on this clone: Sequencing ends 3 residues short of the CDR3 end; the germline J gene provides the rest. The genes are TRBV12-3 or TRBV12-4 and TRBJ2-3; D gene ambiguous. The CDR3 runs to 13 residues. Trimming removed 1 base at V and 6 bases at J, with 8 bases between. CDR3 DNA, as far as it was read: TGTGCCAGCAGTTTAGAGGTGGTGGATACG. Translated, it gives CASSLEVVDT. The CDR3, in full, reads CASSLEVVDTQYF.

As regards this clone: The read terminates 3 residues before the CDR3 end, so the remaining end is supplied by the germline J gene. The gene calls are TRBV6-1 and TRBJ2-1; D is possibly TRBD1 (6 bases). CDR1 MNHNS and CDR2 SASEGT come from the germline V gene. Trimming took off 4 bases at V and 0 bases at J, with 10 bases between the two ends. The CDR3 is made up of 15 amino acids. The CDR3 DNA, read in part, is TGTGCCAGCAGTGGAAGGGGGAACTCCTACAATGAG. This encodes CASSGRGNSYNE. The CDR3 reads in full as CASSGRGNSYNEQFF.

To note about this clone: The CDR3 end lies 3 residues beyond the end of the read and is filled in from the germline J gene. The chain recombines TRBV5-5 with TRBJ2-1; 8 bases align to TRBD1. CDR3 length equals 15 residues. Germline CDR1 is SGHKS and CDR2 is YYEKEE (reference sequence). Trimming took 4 bases from V and 2 from J; bases not matched to a gene: 5. Partial CDR3 DNA: TGTGCCAGCAGCAAGGGGGACAGGACCTACAATGAG. It is translated as CASSKGDRTYNE. The full CDR3 protein reads CASSKGDRTYNEQFF.

On this clone: Coverage ceases 3 residues before the CDR3 finishes, and the germline J gene fills in the end. The chain joins TRBV20-1 to TRBJ2-7; the D is unclear. Trimming pared 0 bases from V and 1 base from J, leaving 4 bases between. The germline CDR1 and CDR2 sequences are DFQATT and SNEGSKA (reference sequence). This CDR3 has 12 amino acids. This chain's CDR3 is CSARDRSYEQYF. The covered CDR3 bases are TGCAGTGCTAGAGACAGATCCTACGAG.

About this clone itself: The read terminates 3 residues before the CDR3 end, so the remaining end is supplied by the germline J gene. The chain is built from TRBV11-3 and TRBJ2-1, with TRBD1 matching over 10 bases. CDR1 and CDR2 from the germline V gene are SGHNT and YENEEA. This CDR3 region has 15 residues. Trimming at V came to 4 bases and at J to 3 bases, leaving 3 bases not matched to a gene. The sequenced part of the CDR3 DNA is TGTGCCAGCAGCTCGAGGACAGGGGGCTACAATGAG. It encodes CASSSRTGGYNE. The full CDR3 is CASSSRTGGYNEQFF.

Concerning this clone itself: The read is 3 residues too short to cover the CDR3 end, so that end is filled in from the germline J gene. This rearrangement joins TRBV19 to TRBJ1-1, with TRBD1 as a possible D gene (5 bases). The length of the CDR3 is 12 residues. Germline loops: CDR1 LNHDA, CDR2 SQIVND (reference sequence). V gave up 7 bases and J gave up 2 bases, with 8 bases separating them. This CDR3 is CASTDRNTEAFF. The CDR3 DNA, read in part, is TGTGCCAGTACCGACAGAAACACTGAA. Full variable domain (rest looked up from reference TRBV19 and TRBJ1-1): DGGITQSPKYLFRKEGQNVTLSCEQNLNHDAMYWYRQDPGQGLRLIYYSQIVNDFQKGDIAEGYSVSREKKESFPLTVTSAQKNPTAFYLCASTDRNTEAFFGQGTRLTVV.

The CDR3: CASSLEVTSYNEQFF. The DNA read from the CDR3 is TGCGCCAGCAGCTTGGAAGTGACTAGCTACAATGAG. This chain links TRBV5-1 with TRBJ2-1; D possibly corresponds to TRBD2 (6 bases). The read gets to within 3 residues of the CDR3 end, and the germline J gene fills in the rest. Germline V gene data show CDR1 as SGHRS and CDR2 as YFSETQ. Trimming took off 0 bases at V and 3 bases at J, with 10 bases between the two ends. This CDR3 has 15 amino acids.

Note on this clone: The missing CDR3 end, 3 residues past where the read stops, is filled in from the germline J gene. J is TRBJ1-5 and V is TRBV23-1, with 7 bases aligning to TRBD1. TRBV23-1 belongs to the ORF category, with a function that is uncertain. The CDR3 has 19 residues. V gave up 8 bases and J gave up 1 base; unmatched junction bases: 20. The CDR3 loop reads CASAPESTGEPSSNQPQHF. Incomplete CDR3 DNA: TGCGCCAGCGCTCCCGAAAGTACAGGGGAACCATCCAGCAATCAGCCC.

Of note for this clone: The observed sequence ends 3 residues before the CDR3 terminus, with the missing tail filled in from the germline J gene. V and J are TRBV10-2 and TRBJ1-2; 8 nucleotides align to TRBD1. Germline V gene data show CDR1 as WSHSY and CDR2 as SAAADI. J lost 3 bases, V lost 8 bases, and 5 bases had no gene match. This CDR3 region has 13 residues. CDR3 DNA, as far as it was read: TGCGCCAGCGGTTCAGGGGGCGACTATGGC. Its protein product is CASGSGGDYG. The entire CDR3 protein reads CASGSGGDYGYTF.

CDR3 DNA, as far as it was read: TGCAGTGCTGTAGGTCGACAGAACAATCAGCCC. This translates into CSAVGRQNNQP. The whole CDR3 protein is CSAVGRQNNQPQHF. V is TRBV20-1 and J is TRBJ1-5; D perhaps matches TRBD1 (5 bases). The DNA ends 3 residues before the CDR3 does, and the rest of the CDR3 is filled in from the germline J gene. The germline V gene encodes CDR1 DFQATT and CDR2 SNEGSKA (reference sequence). The V gene lost 5 bases and the J gene lost 3 bases, with 14 bases spanning the gap. This CDR3 has 14 residues.

For this clone: The sequence runs out 3 residues before the end of the CDR3; the remainder is reconstructed from the germline J gene. The chain employs TRBV19 and TRBJ1-1, with no clear D. V lost 5 bases and J 1 base, leaving 8 bases between the germline ends. This CDR3 has 13 residues. Germline V gene sequence: CDR1 LNHDA, CDR2 SQIVND (reference sequence). The DNA read from the CDR3 is TGTGCCAGTAGTCTACGCCAGAACACTGAA. Residues: CASSLRQNTE. The whole CDR3 region reads CASSLRQNTEAFF.

About this clone itself: Read coverage stops 3 residues before the CDR3 terminus; the germline J gene supplies the remainder. The chain is built from TRBV10-3 and TRBJ1-3; D remains unclear. V lost 5 bases and J lost 7, with 9 bases in between. This CDR3 region has 12 residues. CDR1 is ENHRY, CDR2 SYGVKD, per germline. Here the CDR3 reads CAISPEINTIYF. The part of the CDR3 DNA that was read is TGTGCCATCAGTCCAGAGATCAACACC.

With respect to this clone: The CDR3 end is not reached by the read, which stops 3 residues before it; the germline J gene fills it in. The sample carries other DNA sequences with the same CDR3. This chain links TRBV20-1 with TRBJ1-5, with 11 positions matching TRBD1. The trim removed 0 bases at V and 6 bases at J, leaving 7 bases unmatched. This CDR3 contains 16 residues. Germline V CDR1 and CDR2: DFQATT, SNEGSKA (reference sequence). CDR3 DNA, as far as it was read: TGCAGTGCTAGAGATATCGGACAGGGGGCTGGTCAGCCC. It yields the protein CSARDIGQGAGQP. The whole CDR3 sequence is CSARDIGQGAGQPQHF.

As for this clone: The CDR3 goes on 3 residues after the read ends, and that part is filled in from the germline J gene. The chain links TRBV7-2 to TRBJ2-5; no clear D gene. The germline V gene encodes CDR1 SGHTA and CDR2 FQGNSA. Between the trimmed V and J ends, which lost 3 bases and 2 bases, there was a span of 7 bases. This CDR3 region has 13 residues. The CDR3 sequence is CASSFPVQETQYF. The DNA read from the CDR3 is TGTGCCAGCAGCTTTCCAGTACAAGAGACC.

CDR3 DNA (partial): TGTGCCAGCAGCTCCGACAGCTGGAGGGGC. Amino acids: CASSSDSWRG. The full CDR3 sequence reads CASSSDSWRGYTF. This sequence joins TRBV11-2 and TRBJ1-2; tentative D call: TRBD1 (5 bases). The CDR3 end falls 3 residues outside the read, so it is completed with the germline J gene. Germline assignment: CDR1 SGHAT and CDR2 FQNNGV. The CDR3 is 13 residues long.

Details on this clone: Read data end 3 residues before the CDR3 end; the end is taken from the germline J gene. The gene calls are TRBV10-3 and TRBJ2-5; 11 bases match TRBD1. Per the germline V gene, CDR1 is ENHRY and CDR2 is SYGVKD. V lost 5 bases and J lost 1; bases outside the gene matches: 3. The CDR3 has 15 residues. The CDR3 loop reads CAISSGTGGQETQYF. The sequenced CDR3 bases are TGTGCCATCAGTTCCGGGACAGGGGGCCAAGAGACC.

Points on this clone: The read terminates 3 residues ahead of where the CDR3 ends, so the germline J gene completes it. The chain is built from TRBV6-1 and TRBJ1-4; 8 bases line up with TRBD1. Germline V gene lookup returns CDR1 MNHNS and CDR2 SASEGT. The V and J ends lost 4 bases and 1 base, in that order; junction bases with no gene match: 2. The CDR3 sequence is 15 residues long. The CDR3 here is CASSGRGRTNEKLFF. Incomplete CDR3 DNA: TGTGCCAGCAGTGGCAGGGGGCGAACTAATGAAAAA.

Comment on this clone: The CDR3 extends 3 residues past the end of the read, so its final part is completed from the germline J gene. The chain links TRBV20-1 to TRBJ2-1, with 7 nucleotides matching TRBD1. CDR1 and CDR2 (germline): DFQATT, SNEGSKA (reference sequence). J lost 7 bases, V lost 2 bases, and 11 bases had no gene match. The CDR3 covers 15 residues. The DNA read from the CDR3 is TGCAGTGCTAGACCCGGGACAGTGCCGGGGAATGAG. It translates to CSARPGTVPGNE. The whole CDR3 region reads CSARPGTVPGNEQFF.

Regarding this clone: The read ends 3 residues before the CDR3 terminus; that terminus is restored from the germline J gene. V and J are TRBV19 and TRBJ1-2, with 12 bases identical to TRBD1. The germline gives CDR1 LNHDA, CDR2 SQIVND (reference sequence). V shed 4 bases and J 4 bases; nucleotides not matched to a gene: 10. The CDR3 spans 17 residues. Incomplete CDR3 DNA: TGTGCCAGTAGTACCGGGACAGGGGGCGCGTATCCCTATGGC. This translates into CASSTGTGGAYPYG. The CDR3, in full, reads CASSTGTGGAYPYGYTF.

Here the CDR3 reads CSVGGGNTYEQYF. The DNA read from the CDR3 is TGCAGCGTTGGAGGGGGCAACACCTACGAG. The rearrangement joins TRBV29-1 to TRBJ2-7, with TRBD1 identical over 7 bases. Coverage ceases 3 residues before the CDR3 finishes, and the germline J gene fills in the end. Germline CDR1 reads SQVTM; CDR2 reads ANQGSEA. V lost 4 bases, J lost 2 bases, and 5 bases stayed unmatched. The CDR3 has 13 residues.